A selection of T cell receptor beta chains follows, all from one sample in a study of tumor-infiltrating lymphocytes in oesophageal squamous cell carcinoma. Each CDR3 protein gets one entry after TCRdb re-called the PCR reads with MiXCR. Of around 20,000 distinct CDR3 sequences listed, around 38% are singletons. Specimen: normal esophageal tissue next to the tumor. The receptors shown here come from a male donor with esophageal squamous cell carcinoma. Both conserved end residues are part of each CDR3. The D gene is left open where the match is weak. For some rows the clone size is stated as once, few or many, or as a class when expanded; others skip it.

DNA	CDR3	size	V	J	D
TGTGCCAGCAGTTTAGCGGGGGGCCGTCCTACGCAGTATTTT	CASSLAGGRPTQYF	-	TRBV12-3/TRBV12-4	TRBJ2-3	-
TGTGCTAGTGGCCCCGGGCAGTCTAGCACAGATACGCAGTATTTT	CASGPGQSSTDTQYF	-	TRBV12-5	TRBJ2-3	-
TGTGCCAGCACCATAAGGAACATTCAGTACTTC	CASTIRNIQYF	once	TRBV12-3/TRBV12-4	TRBJ2-4	-
TGCGCCAGCAGCTCAAGGGAAACCGGGGAGCTGTTTTTT	CASSSRETGELFF	-	TRBV5-1	TRBJ2-2	-
TGTGCCAGCAGCTTAGACTCTAGCACAGATACGCAGTATTTT	CASSLDSSTDTQYF	few	TRBV7-2	TRBJ2-3	-
TGTGCCAGCAGTTACCAGGACACCGGGGAGCTGTTTTTT	CASSYQDTGELFF	many	TRBV6-2/TRBV6-3	TRBJ2-2	-
TGTGCCAGTAGGGGGTTTTCTCTCTACGAGCAGTACTTC	CASRGFSLYEQYF	many	TRBV27	TRBJ2-7	-
TGTGCCAGCAGTCCACCTTCTATTGGGGGCTACACCTTC	CASSPPSIGGYTF	many	TRBV6-2/TRBV6-3	TRBJ1-2	-
TGTGCCAGTAGTATAGCATTTCCTGAGCAGTTCTTC	CASSIAFPEQFF	-	TRBV19	TRBJ2-1	-
TGTGCCAGCGCTCGTCGGGGGGTGGAGGCTTTCTTT	CASARRGVEAFF	many	TRBV6-1	TRBJ1-1	-
TGTGCCAGCAGCTTGGGACAGGGGTACAATGAGCAGTTCTTC	CASSLGQGYNEQFF	medium-sized	TRBV13	TRBJ2-1	TRBD1
TGTGCCAGCAGCCCTGCCCTAGTTCCCTACGAGCAGTACTTC	CASSPALVPYEQYF	many	TRBV28	TRBJ2-7	-
TGTGCCAGCAGCTTAGGACTAGCGGGAGTGTACAATGAGCAGTTCTTC	CASSLGLAGVYNEQFF	-	TRBV7-3	TRBJ2-1	TRBD2
TGTGCCAGCAGGGGAAGAGGGCAGGGGGCGTATTTAAGCGGGACCGCCGAGCAGTACTTC	CASRGRGQGAYLSGTAEQYF	medium-sized	TRBV11-2	TRBJ2-7	-
TGTGCCAGCAGTTTCGAAGGACAGGGGAAGTATAATTCACCCCTCCACTTC	CASSFEGQGKYNSPLHF	-	TRBV28	TRBJ2-5	TRBD1
TGCGCCAGCAGCGGGGACGGACTGCATGAGCAGTACTTC	CASSGDGLHEQYF	-	TRBV5-4	TRBJ2-7	TRBD2
TGTGCCAGCAGCCTTGGACAACACAGCTATGGCTACACCTTC	CASSLGQHSYGYTF	-	TRBV7-2	TRBJ1-2	-
TGTGCCAGCAGCCTGGACTTCTCCTACGAGCAGTACTTC	CASSLDFSYEQYF	-	TRBV11-1	TRBJ2-7	-
TGTGCCAGCTTGGGGGGGTGGCACACTGAAGCTTTCTTT	CASLGGWHTEAFF	-	TRBV11-2	TRBJ1-1	-
TGTGCCAGCACCATTTCCCGGGAGGAAAAGACCCAGTACTTC	CASTISREEKTQYF	medium-sized	TRBV7-2	TRBJ2-5	TRBD2
TGTGCCAGCAGCTTAGAGGCTCCAGCCCATGAGCAGTTCTTC	CASSLEAPAHEQFF	-	TRBV7-4	TRBJ2-1	-
TGTGCCAGCGGGACAGGGGGGTTTCGTGCCAAAAACATTCAGTACTTC	CASGTGGFRAKNIQYF	medium-sized	TRBV28	TRBJ2-4	TRBD1
TGTGCCAGCAGCTTCGACAGGACGCAGTATTTT	CASSFDRTQYF	many	TRBV5-6	TRBJ2-3	-
TGTGCCAGCAGCTTAGGGGTCCAAGAGACCCAGTACTTC	CASSLGVQETQYF	-	TRBV7-3	TRBJ2-5	-
TGTGCCAGCAGCTTAGTGGGGGGCCCCTATAGCTATGGCTACACCTTC	CASSLVGGPYSYGYTF	-	TRBV11-2	TRBJ1-2	-
TGTGCCAGCAGTTACTCAGGGGCTTGGGGCACTGAAGCTTTCTTT	CASSYSGAWGTEAFF	many	TRBV6-6	TRBJ1-1	-
TGTGCCAGCAGGTTAGATCTCACTGGGGCCAACGTCCTGACTTTC	CASRLDLTGANVLTF	medium-sized	TRBV7-3	TRBJ2-6	-
TGTGCCAGCAGAATATCAGATACGCAGTATTTT	CASRISDTQYF	many	TRBV6-1	TRBJ2-3	-
TGTGCCACCCCGGACAGAAACACCGGGGAGCTGTTTTTT	CATPDRNTGELFF	many	TRBV19	TRBJ2-2	-
TGCGCCAGCAGCTTGGGACAGGGAGTAGGTGGAAACACCATATATTTT	CASSLGQGVGGNTIYF	-	TRBV5-1	TRBJ1-3	TRBD1
TGTGCCAGCAGTATCCAACCGGACGGTACGCAGTATTTT	CASSIQPDGTQYF	-	TRBV28	TRBJ2-3	-
TGTGCCAGCAGCCCAAGGAGTGACGGCTACACCTTC	CASSPRSDGYTF	-	TRBV7-2	TRBJ1-2	-
TGTGCCAGCACCTTGCTACGAATAGGGCTCGGCGGCTACACCTTC	CASTLLRIGLGGYTF	-	TRBV7-4	TRBJ1-2	-
TGTGCCAGCACAAGCAGGGATACGCAGTATTTT	CASTSRDTQYF	-	TRBV28	TRBJ2-3	-
TGTGCCAGCAGCTTAAGTAGCGGGAGAGGCTACGAGCAGTACTTC	CASSLSSGRGYEQYF	-	TRBV7-2	TRBJ2-7	TRBD2
TGTGCCAGCACCTTGGACGTGGAGGACGAGCAGTTCTTC	CASTLDVEDEQFF	-	TRBV7-6	TRBJ2-1	-
TGTGCCAGCAGCTTGCTCGGGACGGGGACCTACGAGCAGTACTTC	CASSLLGTGTYEQYF	-	TRBV7-2	TRBJ2-7	-
TGTGCCACCAGCAGGCCGGCAGGGGGCTCTGGGGCCAACGTCCTGACTTTC	CATSRPAGGSGANVLTF	-	TRBV24-1	TRBJ2-6	TRBD1
TGTGCCAGCAGTGAAGCAAGACAGGGTGCCCCCTTTAATGAAAAACTGTTTTTT	CASSEARQGAPFNEKLFF	many	TRBV6-1	TRBJ1-4	TRBD1